Reported below is one T cell receptor (beta chain). Each CDR3 protein gets one entry after TCRdb re-called the PCR reads with MiXCR. The data contain about 12,000 distinct CDR3 sequences, around 59% of them singletons. The germline V gene encodes CDR1 SGHVS and CDR2 FQNEAQ. The length of the CDR3 is 14 residues. The data are from a study of tumor-infiltrating lymphocytes in oesophageal squamous cell carcinoma. Sequencing input: esophageal tumor tissue. This rearrangement joins TRBV7-8 to TRBJ2-5; D is unresolved. The assigned J gene may be wrong: the sequence end matches TRBJ2-7 better. This receptor was obtained from a female donor with esophageal squamous cell carcinoma. CDR3 sequence reads: CASSPSGPAYEQYF. The CDR3 coding sequence is TGTGCCAGCAGCCCCTCAGGACCCGCTTACGAGCAGTACTTC.